These 29 T cell receptor beta chains were sequenced from one sample in a study of T cell responses to AZD1222 COVID-19 vaccine. Repertoires were generated with immunoSEQ multiplex PCR, while TCRdb's copy carries only in-frame clones and drops some. Of approximately 110,000 clones listed, just over 85% are singletons. The sample was peripheral blood, taken on day 0 of AZD1222 vaccination. These receptors were taken from an adult in good health.

V is TRBV7-9 and J is TRBJ2-6; no clear D gene. The germline V gene has CDR1 SEHNR and CDR2 FQNEAQ (reference sequence). The CDR3 has 17 residues. The V gene lost 4 bases and the J gene lost 4 bases, with 17 bases spanning the gap. CDR3 in DNA: TGTGCCAGCAGCTCCCAGCTGGCTCTGGCGGGGGCCAACGTCCTGACTTTC. This gives the protein CASSSQLALAGANVLTF.

This rearrangement joins TRBV2 to TRBJ2-1; 7 nucleotides line up with TRBD2. V was pared by 7 bases and J by 3 bases, with 3 bases of the junction left unmatched. CDR3 length equals 13 residues. CDR1 and CDR2 from the germline V gene are SNHLY and FYNNEI. CDR3: CASKTGGYNEQFF. The DNA of the CDR3 is TGTGCCAGCAAAACGGGAGGCTACAATGAGCAGTTCTTC.

The chain has TRBV28 and TRBJ1-4; D gene uncertain. Trimming stripped 6 bases from V and 8 bases from J, with 13 bases between. Germline CDR1 is MDHEN and CDR2 is SYDVKM. CDR3 length: 13 amino acids. The CDR3 DNA sequence: TGTGCCAGCAGGCAATCAGGACTCGAAAAACTGTTTTTT. Translating gives CASRQSGLEKLFF.

The gene calls are TRBV27 and TRBJ2-2; D may match TRBD1 or TRBD2 (5 bases each). CDR1 and CDR2 from the germline V gene are MNHEY and SMNVEV (reference sequence). V dropped 1 base and J dropped 7 bases, with 13 bases sitting between them. The CDR3 extends over 15 amino acids. Written as DNA, the CDR3 is TGTGCCAGCAGTTTATTTGGGGGAGTCGGCGGGGAGCTGTTTTTT. Residues: CASSLFGGVGGELFF.

The V and J genes are TRBV19 and TRBJ1-1; no definite D call. The CDR3 totals 13 residues. CDR1 is LNHDA and CDR2 is SQIVND in the germline V gene (reference sequence). Trimming stripped 9 bases from V and 5 bases from J, with 16 bases between. The CDR3 sequence: CASFRPKGTEAFF. The CDR3 nucleotides are TGTGCCAGCTTTCGACCTAAAGGAACTGAAGCTTTCTTT. Full variable domain (remainder filled in from reference TRBV19 and TRBJ1-1): DGGITQSPKYLFRKEGQNVTLSCEQNLNHDAMYWYRQDPGQGLRLIYYSQIVNDFQKGDIAEGYSVSREKKESFPLTVTSAQKNPTAFYLCASFRPKGTEAFFGQGTRLTVV.

This clone was observed once. The chain links TRBV7-2 to TRBJ2-3, with 7 bases identical to TRBD2. Trimming removed 5 bases from V and 2 bases from J; junction bases left unmatched: 10. This CDR3 spans 16 amino acids. Germline assignment: CDR1 SGHTA and CDR2 FQGNSA. CDR3 DNA: TGTGCCAGCAGCCCCCAAGCGGGGAGAAACACAGATACGCAGTATTTT. Translating gives CASSPQAGRNTDTQYF.

The chain carries TRBV6-5 and TRBJ2-3; 9 bases match TRBD1. V was clipped by 6 bases and J by 4 bases; unmatched bases: 2. The CDR3 runs to 13 residues. CDR1 is MNHEY and CDR2 is SVGAGI in the germline V gene. This CDR3 reads CASRDRGADTQYF. The CDR3 nucleotides are TGTGCCAGCAGAGACAGGGGGGCAGATACGCAGTATTTT.

There are a few counts of this clone. The J gene is TRBJ2-3, the V gene TRBV6-4; D remains ambiguous. Trimming stripped 5 bases from V and 6 bases from J, with 12 bases between. Per the germline V gene, CDR1 is MRHNA and CDR2 is SNTAGT. The CDR3 spans 13 residues. The CDR3 coding sequence is TGTGCCAGCAGTTCCCAGAAACCCGATACGCAGTATTTT. It codes for CASSSQKPDTQYF.

This chain joins TRBV28 and TRBJ2-7, with D possibly TRBD2 on 5 matching bases. This CDR3 has 13 amino acids. Germline loops: CDR1 MDHEN, CDR2 SYDVKM. V was trimmed by 6 bases and J by 4 bases, leaving 13 bases between them. The CDR3 DNA reads as TGTGCCAGCAGGGCGGCGGGTAGGTACGAGCAGTACTTC. Residues: CASRAAGRYEQYF.

This clone was recorded only once. V is TRBV5-6 and J is TRBJ2-5, with D possibly matching TRBD1 (6 bases). From germline, CDR1 is SGHDT and CDR2 YYEEEE. The length of the CDR3 is 13 residues. V lost 4 bases and J 3 bases, leaving 10 bases between the germline ends. CDR3 amino acids: CASSPGVKETQYF. The CDR3 DNA follows: TGTGCCAGCAGCCCAGGGGTAAAAGAGACCCAGTACTTC.

J is TRBJ2-1 and V is TRBV9, with no clear D. The CDR3 spans 15 residues. Trimming pared 0 bases from V and 2 bases from J, leaving 9 bases between. The germline gives CDR1 SGDLS, CDR2 YYNGEE. The CDR3 is CASSVEAAAYNEQFF. CDR3 DNA sequence: TGTGCCAGCAGCGTAGAGGCGGCAGCCTACAATGAGCAGTTCTTC.

About this clone itself: Other DNA sequences in this sample translate to the same CDR3. V and J are TRBV10-3 and TRBJ1-1; 8 bases match TRBD1. Trimming at V came to 6 bases and at J to 5 bases, leaving 5 bases not matched to a gene. The length of the CDR3 is 13 residues. CDR1 and CDR2 (germline): ENHRY, SYGVKD. CDR3 coding DNA: TGTGCCATCAGACTGACAGGGGATACTGAAGCTTTCTTT. Residues: CAIRLTGDTEAFF.

The genes are TRBV5-5 and TRBJ2-3; a weak D match, TRBD2 (5 bases). The V gene's germline CDR1 is SGHKS and CDR2 YYEKEE (reference sequence). The CDR3 extends over 13 amino acids. With 1 base removed from V and 10 bases from J, the gap between germline ends came to 13 bases. CDR3 bases: TGTGCCAGCAGCTTGATAGGGCCGGAGGCGCAGTATTTT. Encoded protein: CASSLIGPEAQYF.

V and J are TRBV6-5 and TRBJ2-1; 7 positions match TRBD1. This CDR3 region has 15 residues. Trimming cost V 0 bases and J 6 bases; bases outside gene matches: 5. CDR1 is MNHEY, CDR2 SVGAGI, per germline. The CDR3 nucleotides are TGTGCCAGCAGTTACTCGACCGCAGGGGGCAATGAGCAGTTCTTC. Amino acids: CASSYSTAGGNEQFF.

This clone was observed once. The chain combines TRBV6-5 with TRBJ1-2; D perhaps matches TRBD1 (6 bases). Trimming left V 0 bases short and J 3 bases short, with 11 bases between. The CDR3 extends over 15 amino acids. Germline V gene data show CDR1 as MNHEY and CDR2 as SVGAGI. In nucleotides, the CDR3 is TGTGCCAGCAGTTACTCAGGACAGAACCACTATGGCTACACCTTC. Its protein product is CASSYSGQNHYGYTF.

J is TRBJ2-3 and V is TRBV5-6; D call uncertain. The ends were cut back, 6 bases at V and 1 base at J, with 9 bases in the middle. The CDR3 has 13 amino acids. Germline assignment: CDR1 SGHDT and CDR2 YYEEEE. The CDR3 loop is CASNTPRTDTQYF. In nucleotides, the CDR3 is TGTGCCAGCAACACCCCCCGCACAGATACGCAGTATTTT. The full variable domain, rest sourced from reference TRBV5-6 and TRBJ2-3, is DAGVTQSPTHLIKTRGQQVTLRCSPKSGHDTVSWYQQALGQGPQFIFQYYEEEERQRGNFPDRFSGHQFPNYSSELNVNALLLGDSALYLCASNTPRTDTQYFGPGTRLTVL.

The V call is TRBV3-1 (or the pseudogene TRBV3-2), the J call TRBJ2-7; D uncertain. This CDR3 has 11 residues. Germline V lookup: CDR1 LGHDT, CDR2 YNNKEL (reference sequence). Trimming shortened V by 1 base and J by 6 bases, and 4 bases separated the two germline ends. CDR3 in DNA: TGTGCCAGCAGCCAAGGTTCCGAGCAGTACTTC. Translation gives CASSQGSEQYF.

J is TRBJ2-2 and V is TRBV2; weak D call: TRBD1 (7 bases). CDR1 is SNHLY, CDR2 FYNNEI, per germline. The CDR3 spans 15 residues. V was pared by 5 bases and J by 0 bases, with 10 bases between. The CDR3 sequence is CASSQGGANTGELFF. The CDR3 DNA sequence: TGTGCCAGCAGTCAGGGGGGCGCGAACACCGGGGAGCTGTTTTTT.

V usage is TRBV9 and J usage is TRBJ2-5; D assignment may be TRBD1 or TRBD2 (5 bases each). V was clipped by 4 bases and J by 2 bases, with 12 bases between them. CDR1 and CDR2 (germline): SGDLS, YYNGEE. This CDR3 is built from 14 residues. The CDR3 DNA follows: TGTGCCAGCAGCCCCGGGGCTAGTCAAGAGACCCAGTACTTC. Protein: CASSPGASQETQYF.

This clone was counted a single time. The chain is built from TRBV29-1 and TRBJ2-1; 7 positions match TRBD2. Germline V gives CDR1 SQVTM, CDR2 ANQGSEA. With 7 bases clipped from V and 4 bases from J, the junction kept 7 bases outside the gene matches. CDR3 length: 13 residues. The CDR3 sequence is CSGSGRGYNEQFF. CDR3 DNA sequence: TGCAGCGGGTCCGGGCGGGGGTACAATGAGCAGTTCTTC.

The chain employs TRBV5-4 and TRBJ1-4; TRBD1 is a possible D gene (5 bases). Per germline, CDR1 SGHNT and CDR2 YYREEE (reference sequence). The V and J ends lost 1 base and 3 bases respectively, with 7 bases between them. CDR3 length: 14 amino acids. DNA for the CDR3: TGTGCCAGCAGCTTGTGGGGGGCTAATGAAAAACTGTTTTTT. Translating it yields CASSLWGANEKLFF.

This sequence joins TRBV4-2 and TRBJ2-5; 11 bases are shared with TRBD2. This CDR3 spans 18 amino acids. The ends lost 0 bases at V and 1 base at J; junction bases unmatched: 7. Germline loops: CDR1 LGHNA, CDR2 YNFKEQ. CDR3 DNA: TGTGCCAGCAGCCAAGAACCGCCCGGACTAGCGGGCCAAGAGACCCAGTACTTC. Amino acids: CASSQEPPGLAGQETQYF.

The chain joins TRBV7-3 to TRBJ2-2; D not resolved. V was shortened by 5 bases and J by 0 bases, with 7 bases between the two germline ends. CDR1 and CDR2 (germline): SGHTA, FQGTGA. The CDR3 is 14 residues long. CDR3 region: CASSHGTNTGELFF. CDR3 bases: TGTGCCAGCAGCCATGGGACGAACACCGGGGAGCTGTTTTTT.

The CDR3 loop is CASSSLVRGYNEQFF. In DNA, the CDR3 is TGTGCCAGCAGTTCCCTCGTTCGAGGGTACAATGAGCAGTTCTTC. V and J are TRBV27 and TRBJ2-1; a weak D match, TRBD2 (5 bases). Germline-derived CDR1 and CDR2 are MNHEY and SMNVEV (reference sequence). The length of the CDR3 is 15 residues. Trimming stripped 4 bases from V and 4 bases from J, with 14 bases between.

This clone was recorded once. Other DNA sequences in the same sample also yield this CDR3. The CDR3 coding sequence is TGTGCCAGCAGCTTAGTGACCTATGGCTACACCTTC. It translates to CASSLVTYGYTF. The rearrangement uses TRBV7-9 and TRBJ1-2; D is ambiguous. The CDR3 has 12 residues. Germline V gene sequence: CDR1 SEHNR, CDR2 FQNEAQ (reference sequence). V gave up 1 base and J gave up 4 bases, with 4 bases separating them. Complete variable domain (other parts from reference TRBV7-9 and TRBJ1-2): DTGVSQNPRHKITKRGQNVTFRCDPISEHNRLYWYRQTLGQGPEFLTYFQNEAQLEKSRLLSDRFSAERPKGSFSTLEIQRTEQGDSAMYLCASSLVTYGYTFGSGTRLTVV.

The chain has TRBV10-2 and TRBJ2-7; possible D gene TRBD2, 5 bases. The CDR3 runs 14 residues. Germline CDR1 and CDR2: WSHSY and SAAADI. Trimming stripped 1 base from V and 1 base from J, with 8 bases between. The DNA for the CDR3 is TGCGCCAGCAGTGAGTTAGCGCTTTCCTACGAGCAGTACTTC. Its protein is CASSELALSYEQYF.

The chain links TRBV4-2 to TRBJ2-7; D gene unclear. The CDR3 has 11 amino acids. CDR1 LGHNA and CDR2 YNFKEQ come from the germline V gene. V was cut by 5 bases and J by 3 bases, with 5 bases left in between. The CDR3 nucleotides are TGTGCCAGCAGCTCCCACTACGAGCAGTACTTC. Translating gives CASSSHYEQYF.

The rearrangement links TRBV9 to TRBJ2-1; maybe TRBD2 (5 bases). The length of the CDR3 is 13 residues. The V gene's germline CDR1 is SGDLS and CDR2 YYNGEE. V shed 0 bases and J shed 8 bases, with 9 bases lying between them. DNA of the CDR3: TGTGCCAGCAGCGTAGGGGCAGCGGATGAGCAGTTCTTC. The encoded protein is CASSVGAADEQFF.

The chain joins TRBV28 to TRBJ1-2; possibly TRBD1 for D (6 bases). The CDR3 is 12 amino acids. Trimming pared 6 bases from V and 7 bases from J, leaving 12 bases between. Looked up from germline, CDR1 is MDHEN and CDR2 is SYDVKM. CDR3 sequence (DNA): TGTGCCAGCAGCCAACAGGGATTTGGCTACACCTTC. This gives the protein CASSQQGFGYTF.